The sequence of this TCR beta chain was determined in a study of monozygotic twins with inflammatory bowel disease. Overall study results and limits: Part of the variability in patient repertoires may have come from differing immunosuppressive treatments. No difference in repertoire similarity was seen between concordant and discordant twins, possibly because power was limited.

TCRdb re-called the 5' RACE reads; every CDR3 protein appears as one record, without DNA. This sample's clone table lists some 440,000 distinct CDR3 sequences. There are 13 residues in the CDR3. CDR1 is MNHNY, CDR2 SVGAGI, per germline (reference sequence). Points on this clonotype: Its antigen is unknown.

V and J are TRBV6-6 and TRBJ1-5. The clonotype was recovered from a human donor with ulcerative colitis or Crohn's disease, or a healthy co-twin of an affected twin (not recorded which). What was sequenced was blood. The CDR3 sequence: CASSYGHDQPQHF.